These 13 T cell receptor beta chains originate from one sample sequenced in a study of identical twins (dated by TCRdb to about 2016). Libraries were prepared through 5' RACE. Sequencing used an Illumina HiSeq 2000. TCRdb reprocessed the public reads (quality trimming at Q25 with fastp, clone calling with MiXCR) and kept in-frame beta chains. Every CDR3 protein is listed once, alongside the most common genes and DNA of its rows. The sample data list approximately 890,000 distinct CDR3 sequences, and around an eighth of these were observed just once. Jointly, the top ten make up 1.5% to 2% of the sample. These data were likewise used in another study, on yellow fever vaccine responses in identical twins.

Sequenced sample: PBMCs. All receptors come from a woman under 30 in good health.

The rearrangement uses TRBV12-3 or TRBV12-4 and TRBJ2-1, with D perhaps assigned TRBD1 or TRBD2 (5 bases each). The V end lost 5 bases, the J end lost 8 bases, and 10 bases lay between the germline ends. The CDR3 covers 12 residues. CDR3 amino acids: CASSRGADEQFF. The CDR3, as DNA: TGTGCCAGCAGTCGGGGCGCGGATGAGCAGTTCTTC.

This clonotype was seen more than once but under ten times. This rearrangement joins TRBV15 to TRBJ2-1; possible D gene TRBD2, 5 bases. From germline, CDR1 is LNHNV and CDR2 YYDKDF (reference sequence). The CDR3 spans 16 residues. The germline V and J ends were trimmed by 0 bases and 8 bases, with 17 bases remaining between them. The CDR3 nucleotides read TGTGCCACCAGCAGAGATAGTGGCGGGTCGCTCGATGAGCAGTTCTTC. It specifies CATSRDSGGSLDEQFF.

The J gene is TRBJ2-7, the V gene TRBV28, with D possibly matching TRBD2 (5 bases). Germline V CDR1 and CDR2: MDHEN, SYDVKM. V lost 10 bases to trimming and J lost 3 bases, with 16 bases between them. The CDR3 runs to 13 residues. CDR3 in amino acids: CATGGLAIYEQYF. In nucleotides, the CDR3 is TGTGCCACAGGAGGCCTAGCCATCTACGAGCAGTACTTC. Full variable domain (rest looked up from reference TRBV28 and TRBJ2-7): DVKVTQSSRYLVKRTGEKVFLECVQDMDHENMFWYRQDPGLGLRLIYFSYDVKMKEKGDIPEGYSVSREKKERFSLILESASTNQTSMYLCATGGLAIYEQYFGPGTRLTVT.

The chain uses TRBV2 and TRBJ2-7; 9 bases are a match to TRBD2. Germline trimming cut 3 bases from V and 4 bases from J; bases unmatched to any gene: 7. Germline CDR1 is SNHLY and CDR2 is FYNNEI. The CDR3 has 15 residues. The CDR3 loop is CASSDGLAGRYEQYF. CDR3 bases: TGTGCCAGCAGTGATGGGCTAGCGGGAAGGTACGAGCAGTACTTC.

The V call is TRBV27, the J call TRBJ2-7; 9 positions agree with TRBD1. V gave up 7 bases and J gave up 2 bases; unmatched junction bases: 6. Germline V gene data show CDR1 as MNHEY and CDR2 as SMNVEV (reference sequence). This CDR3 is built from 14 residues. The CDR3 reads CASNSTGGPYEQYV. The CDR3 coding sequence is TGTGCCAGCAATTCGACAGGGGGACCCTACGAGCAGTACGTC.

This clonotype appeared many times. The V gene is TRBV28, the J gene TRBJ2-7; D is unresolved. The germline V gene has CDR1 MDHEN and CDR2 SYDVKM. CDR3 length equals 14 residues. The CDR3 loop is CDIPFILGTYEQYV. Written as DNA, the CDR3 is TGTGACATACCTTTCATCCTAGGGACCTACGAGCAGTACGTC.

This chain joins TRBV5-1 and TRBJ2-7; a weak D match, TRBD1 (6 bases). Germline lookup yields CDR1 SGHRS and CDR2 YFSETQ. The germline V and J ends were trimmed by 3 bases and 4 bases, with 17 bases remaining between them. The CDR3 runs 15 residues. The CDR3 DNA is TGCGCCAGCAGCTATGCGACTCAGGGGTATTACGAGCAGTACTTC. The encoded protein is CASSYATQGYYEQYF.

This clonotype was observed once. The chain uses TRBV7-3 and TRBJ2-7, with 7 positions matching TRBD2. The CDR3 is 17 residues long. V shed 1 base and J 6 bases; nucleotides not matched to a gene: 15. CDR1 is SGHTA, CDR2 FQGTGA, per germline. DNA for the CDR3: TGTGCCAGCAGCTTAATCCCGGGGGGTAGCTGGAGCCTCGAGCAGTACTTC. Its protein product is CASSLIPGGSWSLEQYF. The full variable domain, rest sourced from reference TRBV7-3 and TRBJ2-7, is GAGVSQTPSNKVTEKGKYVELRCDPISGHTALYWYRQSLGQGPEFLIYFQGTGAADDSGLPNDRFFAVRPEGSVSTLKIQRTERGDSAVYLCASSLIPGGSWSLEQYFGPGTRLTVT.

This sequence joins TRBV4-1 and TRBJ1-1, with 8 bases aligning to TRBD1. CDR3 length: 15 amino acids. V lost 3 bases and J lost 1; bases outside the gene matches: 4. Germline V CDR1 and CDR2: MGHRA, YSYEKL. CDR3 DNA sequence: TGCGCCAGCAGCCACGCAGGGGGCGAGAACACTGAAGCTTTCTTT. This codes for CASSHAGGENTEAFF.

This clonotype turned up a few times. The chain has TRBV12-3 or TRBV12-4 and TRBJ2-5; the D is unclear. V was cut by 5 bases and J by 5 bases, with 15 bases left in between. CDR3 size: 14 residues. The CDR3 protein is CASSTTLEVETQYF. In DNA, the CDR3 is TGTGCCAGCAGTACGACCTTAGAGGTCGAGACCCAGTACTTC.

In its sample, this clonotype was seen many times. The chain employs TRBV7-2 and TRBJ1-2; D call uncertain. Per germline, CDR1 SGHTA and CDR2 FQGNSA. V was pared by 2 bases and J by 4 bases, with 8 bases between. The CDR3 has 13 amino acids. The CDR3 region is CASSLWGSYGYTF. CDR3 nucleotide sequence: TGTGCCAGCAGCTTATGGGGTAGCTATGGCTACACCTTC.

This clonotype came up many times. The chain has TRBV24-1 and TRBJ2-6; 10 nucleotides match TRBD1. Per germline, CDR1 KGHDR and CDR2 SFDVKD. This CDR3 region has 18 residues. Trimming removed 4 bases from V and 3 bases from J; junction bases left unmatched: 8. The CDR3 loop is CATSDPGTGVRGANVLTF. Here the CDR3 DNA reads TGTGCCACCAGTGACCCCGGGACAGGGGTTCGTGGGGCCAACGTCCTGACTTTC.

The chain carries TRBV29-1 and TRBJ2-1; TRBD1 matches 8 bases. From germline, CDR1 is SQVTM and CDR2 ANQGSEA. With 3 bases clipped from V and 6 bases from J, the junction kept 16 bases outside the gene matches. CDR3 length equals 17 residues. As DNA, the CDR3 is TGCAGCGTTGAGGGGGACGGCGGACAGGGATTCGGCAATGAGCAGTTCTTC. Protein sequence: CSVEGDGGQGFGNEQFF.